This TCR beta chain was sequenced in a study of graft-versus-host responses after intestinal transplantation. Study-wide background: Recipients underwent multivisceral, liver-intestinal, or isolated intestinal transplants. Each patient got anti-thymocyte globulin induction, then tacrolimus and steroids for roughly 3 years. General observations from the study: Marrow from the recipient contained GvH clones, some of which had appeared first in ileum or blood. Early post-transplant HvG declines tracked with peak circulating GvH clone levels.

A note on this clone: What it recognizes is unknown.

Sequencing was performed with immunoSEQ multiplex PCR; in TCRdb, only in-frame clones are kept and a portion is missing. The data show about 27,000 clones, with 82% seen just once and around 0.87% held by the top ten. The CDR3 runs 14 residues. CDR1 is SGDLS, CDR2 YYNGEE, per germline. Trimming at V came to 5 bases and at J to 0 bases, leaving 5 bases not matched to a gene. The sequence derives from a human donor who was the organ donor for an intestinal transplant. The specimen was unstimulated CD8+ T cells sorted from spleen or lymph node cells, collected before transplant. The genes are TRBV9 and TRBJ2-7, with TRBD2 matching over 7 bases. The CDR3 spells CASSRGDLSYEQYF. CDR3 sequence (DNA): TGTGCCAGCAGTCGGGGGGACCTCTCCTACGAGCAGTACTTC. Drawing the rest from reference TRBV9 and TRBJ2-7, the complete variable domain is DSGVTQTPKHLITATGQRVTLRCSPRSGDLSVYWYQQSLDQGLQFLIQYYNGEERAKGNILERFSAQQFPDLHSELNLSSLELGDSALYFCASSRGDLSYEQYFGPGTRLTVT.